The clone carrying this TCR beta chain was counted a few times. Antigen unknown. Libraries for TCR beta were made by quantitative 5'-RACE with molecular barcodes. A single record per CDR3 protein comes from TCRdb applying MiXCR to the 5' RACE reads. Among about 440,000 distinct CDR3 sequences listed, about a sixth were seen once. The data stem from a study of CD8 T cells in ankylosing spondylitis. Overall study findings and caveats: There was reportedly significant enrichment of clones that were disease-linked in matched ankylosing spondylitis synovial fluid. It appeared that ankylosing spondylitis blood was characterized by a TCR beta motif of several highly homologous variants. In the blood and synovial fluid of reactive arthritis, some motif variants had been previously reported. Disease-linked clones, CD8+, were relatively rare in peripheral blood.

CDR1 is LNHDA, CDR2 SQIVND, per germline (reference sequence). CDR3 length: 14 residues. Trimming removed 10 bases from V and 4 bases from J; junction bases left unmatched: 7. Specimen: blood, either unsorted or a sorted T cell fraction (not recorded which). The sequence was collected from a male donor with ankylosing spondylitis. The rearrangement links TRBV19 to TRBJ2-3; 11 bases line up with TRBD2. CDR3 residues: CATRLAGMPDTQYF. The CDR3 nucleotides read TGTGCCACCCGACTAGCGGGGATGCCAGATACGCAGTATTTT.